This T cell receptor beta chain is drawn from a study of cytomegalovirus exposure and HLA in healthy donors. General study points: The authors later found HLA-associated TCR beta chains more clonally expanded than equally common others. HLA alleles showed associations with 15,000 to 20,000 TCR beta sequences in a later analysis, at a 0.05 false discovery rate.

PCR amplification relied on 60 Vbeta primers (plus 13 Jbeta primers). TCRdb's table, derived via immunoSEQ multiplex PCR, lists solely in-frame clones and lacks some. The sample consists of some 130,000 clones, around 77% of them appearing once. Donors consisted of healthy bone marrow donors. Germline-derived CDR1 and CDR2 are SEHNR and FQNEAQ (reference sequence). The CDR3 runs to 14 residues. With 6 bases removed from V and 5 bases from J, the gap between germline ends came to 16 bases. This clone has only a few counts. Its antigen is not known. This receptor was identified in a woman aged 60-70 years in good health and CMV-seronegative. This rearrangement joins TRBV7-9 to TRBJ2-5; tentatively, D is TRBD2 (5 bases). Material: PBMCs. This CDR3 is CASSNDPGGETQYF. CDR3 in DNA: TGTGCCAGCAGTAACGACCCCGGCGGGGAGACCCAGTACTTC.